These T cell receptor beta chains were read from a single sample in a study of T cells in Graves' hyperthyroidism and ophthalmopathy. MiXCR, run by TCRdb on the multiplex PCR reads, gives a single entry per CDR3 protein. The data show some 770,000 distinct CDR3 sequences, less than 20% seen once. Sequencing was carried out using blood. Every receptor here comes from a young man with Graves' hyperthyroidism. CDR3s include the opening cysteine and the closing phenylalanine or tryptophan. A D gene is named only where the DNA matches it firmly. Rows give clone size only sometimes, using once, few, many, or a class for an expanded clone.

V	size	D	J	DNA	CDR3
TRBV2	-	-	TRBJ1-5	TGTGCCAGCAGGGAGACCGGGACGGCTAGCAATCAGCCCCAGCATTTT	CASRETGTASNQPQHF
TRBV28	many	TRBD2	TRBJ2-7	TGTGCCAGCAGTTTTCCCGCTGCTAGCGGACACTACGAGCAGTACTTC	CASSFPAASGHYEQYF
TRBV25-1	-	TRBD1	TRBJ2-7	TGTGCCAGCAGTGGCACAGGGGGCCTGGCCGAGCAGTACTTC	CASSGTGGLAEQYF
TRBV5-1	-	TRBD2	TRBJ2-1	TGCGCCAGCAGCTACTTAGGACTAGGAGGAGATGAGCAGTTCTTC	CASSYLGLGGDEQFF
TRBV27	many	-	TRBJ2-1	TGTGCCAGCAGTTTTGTTCCCATCAGTAATGAGCAGTTCTTC	CASSFVPISNEQFF
TRBV5-5	many	-	TRBJ1-3	TGTGCCAGCAGTTTGGGACCTACTGGAAACACCATATATTTT	CASSLGPTGNTIYF
TRBV6-2/TRBV6-3	few	-	TRBJ2-1	TGTGCCAGCAGTCCGGGACGGCCCCCCAATGAGCAGTTCTTC	CASSPGRPPNEQFF
TRBV27	-	TRBD2	TRBJ2-3	TGTGCCAGCAGTGCCCCTAGCGGGGACTTAGATACGCAGTATTTT	CASSAPSGDLDTQYF
TRBV20-1	few	-	TRBJ2-5	TGCAGTGCTAGAGATCTGGCGGAAAAAGAGACCCAGTACTTC	CSARDLAEKETQYF
TRBV20-1	many	-	TRBJ2-7	TGCAGTGCCTATCGACAGGAGGGCGCCGAGCAGTACTTC	CSAYRQEGAEQYF
TRBV5-1	few	-	TRBJ1-3	TGCGCCAGCAGCCCTACCGCGGATAGCTCTGGAAACACCATATATTTT	CASSPTADSSGNTIYF
TRBV7-9	many	TRBD2	TRBJ2-7	TGTGCCAGCAGCTCGACTAGCGGGAGGGCCTACGAGCAGTACTTC	CASSSTSGRAYEQYF
TRBV20-1	many	-	TRBJ2-3	TGCAGTGCCCCGGGTAGGGGACCCAGCACAGATACGCAGTATTTT	CSAPGRGPSTDTQYF
TRBV12-5	many	-	TRBJ1-5	TGTGCTAGCCCCTCGGGCAAACAGCCCCAGCATTTT	CASPSGKQPQHF
TRBV30	few	TRBD1	TRBJ1-3	TGTGCCTGGAGCTCGGGACAGGTCTCTGGAAACACCATATATTTT	CAWSSGQVSGNTIYF
TRBV18	few	-	TRBJ2-1	TGTGCCAGCTCACCACCCACTACCATACAAGGTGAGCAGTTCTTC	CASSPPTTIQGEQFF
TRBV6-1	few	TRBD1	TRBJ2-5	TGTGCCAGCAGTTACGCCTTGACAGGGCGAGAGACCCGGTACTTC	CASSYALTGRETRYF
TRBV14	few	-	TRBJ1-6	TGTGCCAGCAGCCAAGATCCAGGATATAATTCACCCCTCCACTTT	CASSQDPGYNSPLHF
TRBV4-2	-	TRBD1	TRBJ2-5	TGTGCCAGCAGCGAACCGGGACAGGGGCCTCAAGAGACCCAGTACTTC	CASSEPGQGPQETQYF
TRBV7-2	many	-	TRBJ2-3	TGTGCCAGCAGCCCGTCCGGGTCCTATCCTACGCAGTATTTT	CASSPSGSYPTQYF
TRBV5-1	many	-	TRBJ2-7	TGCGCCAGCAGCTTGGTCCCAGGGGACGAGCAGTACTTC	CASSLVPGDEQYF
TRBV7-6	-	-	TRBJ1-3	TGTGCCAGCAGCCCCGAGTATGGTGGAAACACCATATATTTT	CASSPEYGGNTIYF
TRBV10-1	few	-	TRBJ1-6	TGCGCCAGCAGTGCAACAGGGACGAATTCACCCCTCCACTTT	CASSATGTNSPLHF
TRBV24-1	-	-	TRBJ2-2	TGTGCCACCAGCGGGACATCGAACACCGGGGAGCTGTTTTTT	CATSGTSNTGELFF
TRBV4-1	-	-	TRBJ2-5	TGCGCCAGCAGCCAATTAAGATGGGGTCTAGCGCTCCCGGAGACCCAGTACTTC	CASSQLRWGLALPETQYF
TRBV9	-	-	TRBJ2-1	TGTGCCAGCAGCGTAGCTACCCCCGTAAGGGGGGCGGGTGAGCAGTTCTTC	CASSVATPVRGAGEQFF
TRBV28	-	-	TRBJ1-6	TGTGCCAGCAGTCTAACTTCGTACTCACCCCTCCACTTT	CASSLTSYSPLHF
TRBV14	-	-	TRBJ2-7	TGTGCCAGCAGCCAAGATAACACAGCCTGGGACTCCTACGAGCAGTACTTC	CASSQDNTAWDSYEQYF
TRBV28	many	TRBD2	TRBJ2-7	TGTGCCAGCACCATCGGAGGGGTACTAGCGCGGGAGCAGTACTTC	CASTIGGVLAREQYF
TRBV3-1	-	-	TRBJ2-3	TGTGCCAGCAGCCAAGATCGGGGTACGCAGGATACGCAGTATTTT	CASSQDRGTQDTQYF
TRBV2	many	TRBD1	TRBJ1-5	TGTGCCAGCAGGGAGGGACAGGGAGGCCTGCAGCCCCAGCATTTT	CASREGQGGLQPQHF
TRBV6-5	many	-	TRBJ2-1	TGTGCCAGCAGTTACATGAGGGACAATGAGCAGTTCTTC	CASSYMRDNEQFF
TRBV2	many	TRBD2	TRBJ2-1	TGTGCCAGCAAAGTCGGTCTAGCGGGAGGCTATGAGCAGTTCTTC	CASKVGLAGGYEQFF
TRBV2	many	-	TRBJ2-3	TGTGCCAGCAGTGAACGTTTGAGCACAGATACGCAGTATTTT	CASSERLSTDTQYF
TRBV20-1	few	-	TRBJ1-6	TGCAGTGCGTCTTTCGTCGTTTCCAAGGACGATCATTCACCCCTCCACTTT	CSASFVVSKDDHSPLHF
TRBV20-1	many	-	TRBJ2-3	TGCAGTGCTAGACTCCACGGAGCACCCGATACGCAGTATTTT	CSARLHGAPDTQYF
TRBV3-1	-	TRBD1	TRBJ1-5	TGTGCCAGCAGCCAAGATAAGGGACAGCAAGATTATAGCAATCAGCCCCAGCATTTT	CASSQDKGQQDYSNQPQHF
TRBV24-1	-	-	TRBJ2-3	TGTGCCACCAGTGATTCACGGAGACCGGACCTCACAGATACGCAGTATTTT	CATSDSRRPDLTDTQYF
TRBV6-1	few	TRBD1	TRBJ1-1	TGTGCCAGCAGAAGGGGGCTGGGTGAAGCTTTCTTT	CASRRGLGEAFF
TRBV6-5	few	TRBD1	TRBJ2-7	TGTGCCAGCAGCTTACGTCCGGGACAGGGGGCCTACGAGCAGTACTTC	CASSLRPGQGAYEQYF